This is a list of T cell receptor beta chains from one sample in a study of identifying expanded T cells in peripheral blood. Some clones are missing from TCRdb's copy, which holds only in-frame ones; the method was immunoSEQ multiplex PCR. Of approximately 90,000 clones in the sample, about 90% were seen once. The sequenced material came from blood. Receptors were obtained from a person between 18 and 69 years old in good health. Both conserved end residues are part of each CDR3.

j_gene	v_gene	CDR3aa
TRBJ2-3	TRBV2	CASMGSLGGGDTQYF
TRBJ1-2	TRBV14	CASSQGDRLMGGYTF
TRBJ1-4	TRBV7-2	CASSLVGGVTNEKLFF
TRBJ1-3	TRBV5-1	CASSPINSGNTIYF
TRBJ1-1	TRBV11-2	CASSQFPDRADTEAFF
TRBJ1-6	TRBV7-8	CASSLARIVGSSYNSPLHF
TRBJ2-2	TRBV5-1	CASSLHQGNTGELFF
TRBJ1-1	TRBV2	CASSEQENTEAFF
TRBJ2-1	TRBV30	CAWDLAGGLREQFF
TRBJ1-6	TRBV19	CASKRSSGDNSPLHF
TRBJ1-2	TRBV14	CASRRVKTGGKSNGYTF
TRBJ2-3	TRBV11-2	CASSLASSTDTQYF
TRBJ1-4	TRBV7-2	CASSLSGGHATNEKLFF
TRBJ1-6	TRBV30	CAWSAMKGSSYNSPLHF
TRBJ2-7	TRBV21-1	CASSPPLSTYEQYF
TRBJ2-5	TRBV6-5	CASSYSGSQETQYF
TRBJ1-5	TRBV30	CAWSVEGDTPQHF
TRBJ1-2	TRBV18	CASSQDKHYGYTF
TRBJ1-5	TRBV9	CASSGSVGPNQPQHF
TRBJ2-7	TRBV10-1	CASIPIAGVLKNEQYF
TRBJ1-1	TRBV29-1	CSVEDELMNTEAFF
TRBJ2-5	TRBV11-3	CASSLTPLFEETQYF
TRBJ1-2	TRBV29-1	CSVEEGRYGYTF
TRBJ1-1	TRBV19	CASSKWGRSEAFF
TRBJ1-2	TRBV6-5	CASSPTGYGYTF
TRBJ2-4	TRBV7-2	CASSLAQTSAKNIQYF
TRBJ2-2	TRBV7-5	CARSQDRGRCTGELFF
TRBJ2-2	TRBV5-1	CASSFTGVNTGELFF
TRBJ2-2	TRBV11-3	CASSLWSIAGELFF
TRBJ2-5	TRBV7-8	CASSGGYQETQYF
TRBJ2-7	TRBV7-8	CASSETALSYEQYF
TRBJ1-1	TRBV7-9	CASSPGAALNTEAFF
TRBJ2-3	TRBV10-3	CAISATSGITNTQYF
TRBJ2-5	TRBV4-1	CASSLPDGTGGTQYF
TRBJ2-7	TRBV4-1	CASSQDRNYEQYF
TRBJ1-2	TRBV2	CASSDQGTPGGYGYTF
TRBJ2-5	TRBV6-5	CASSYFGTAKETQYF
TRBJ1-2	TRBV27	CASSFGQNYGYTF
TRBJ1-3	TRBV7-9	CASSPPGTGNTIYF
TRBJ1-2	TRBV2	CASSPGAGGLGYGYTF
TRBJ2-5	TRBV2	CASGLETQYF
TRBJ2-5	TRBV25-1	CASSDSPGHSAPQETQYF
TRBJ1-3	TRBV15	CATSADRVVGNTIYF
TRBJ1-2	TRBV2	CATLLRDNYGYTF
TRBJ1-2	TRBV4-2	CASSQDLPGAATRGYTF
TRBJ1-5	TRBV7-9	CASSLTASNQPQHF
TRBJ1-1	TRBV7-9	CASSLALNTEAFF
TRBJ1-2	TRBV19	CASSSSHGTGGGYTF
TRBJ1-3	TRBV11-2	CASSPPFFRQTGNTIYF
TRBJ2-5	TRBV2	CASSRQETQYF
TRBJ2-3	TRBV7-8	CASSLTRQGGRSTDTQYF
TRBJ1-5	TRBV27	CASSGGVGGAQPQHF
TRBJ2-7	TRBV7-2	CASSTYRDSSNEQYF
TRBJ2-3	TRBV2	CASSGHVEDRYTDTQYF